This TCR beta chain was sequenced in a study of identical twins. General study findings and limits: Reduced insertions were recorded for abundant cord blood beta clonotypes, with no such pattern in memory repertoires.

This clonotype was detected a few times. What it binds is not known. Germline lookup yields CDR1 MGHRA and CDR2 YSYEKL. This CDR3 contains 17 residues. Trimming removed 0 bases from V and 1 base from J; junction bases left unmatched: 4. One entry per CDR3 protein, called by TCRdb with MiXCR from the 5' RACE reads. In the table there are approximately 670,000 distinct CDR3 sequences, roughly 6% of which are singletons. This TCR was sampled from a man aged 18 to 29 in good health. This sequence joins TRBV4-1 and TRBJ2-4; 9 bases align to TRBD1. Sequencing was performed on naive T cells sorted from blood. The CDR3 coding sequence is TGCGCCAGCAGCCAAGATGCGACAGGGGGGGCCAAAAACATTCAGTACTTC. Its translation: CASSQDATGGAKNIQYF.